The rows below give T cell receptor beta chains drawn from one sample of a study of STAT5B mutations in CD4+ large granular lymphocyte leukemia. Sequencing was performed with immunoSEQ multiplex PCR; in TCRdb, only in-frame clones are kept and a portion is missing. This table has around 30,000 clones, around 80% appearing once. The source material was CD4+ T cells from blood buffy coats. All receptors derive from a human donor in good health. Each CDR3 is given with its conserved first and last residue. D genes are given only for firm matches. Expanded clones are given a class, and other clones once, few, many or no size at all.

size	J	D	V	CDR3	DNA
NA	TRBJ2-7	NA	TRBV6-5	CASSPPEGVREQYF	TGTGCCAGCAGTCCCCCTGAGGGGGTACGTGAGCAGTACTTC
NA	TRBJ1-1	NA	TRBV5-1	CASSLPRGPGRKNTEAFF	TGCGCCAGCAGCTTACCTCGGGGCCCGGGACGGAAAAACACTGAAGCTTTCTTT
NA	TRBJ2-3	TRBD2	TRBV5-1	CASRRLAGGPATDTQYF	TGCGCCAGCCGCCGACTAGCGGGGGGGCCGGCGACCGATACGCAGTATTTT
NA	TRBJ2-5	NA	TRBV7-2	CASSLVLDRGAQYF	TGTGCCAGCAGCTTAGTTTTAGATCGAGGAGCCCAGTACTTC
NA	TRBJ1-2	TRBD1	TRBV6-6	CASSDRTGDYGYTF	TGTGCCAGCAGTGACCGGACAGGGGACTATGGCTACACCTTC
few	TRBJ1-5	NA	TRBV15	CATSRGSAKPQHF	TGTGCCACCAGCAGGGGGTCCGCAAAGCCCCAGCATTTT
NA	TRBJ2-7	NA	TRBV7-6	CASSLTAVYEQYF	TGTGCCAGCAGCTTAACCGCGGTCTACGAGCAGTACTTC
NA	TRBJ1-1	NA	TRBV14	CASSHSGWEAEAFF	TGTGCCAGCAGCCACTCTGGGTGGGAGGCTGAAGCTTTCTTT
NA	TRBJ2-7	NA	TRBV19	CASSIVLGSYEQYF	TGTGCCAGTAGTATAGTTCTCGGTTCCTACGAGCAGTACTTC
NA	TRBJ1-2	NA	TRBV6-1	CASSESGVYGYTF	TGTGCCAGCAGTGAATCGGGTGTCTATGGCTACACCTTC
NA	TRBJ2-7	NA	TRBV9	CASSVDSAGKQYF	TGTGCCAGCAGCGTAGACTCCGCGGGGAAGCAGTACTTC
NA	TRBJ2-1	NA	TRBV7-9	CASSLGVSYVEQFF	TGTGCCAGCAGCTTAGGTGTCTCCTACGTTGAGCAGTTCTTC
NA	TRBJ2-5	NA	TRBV6-1	CASSEAADQETQYF	TGTGCCAGCAGTGAAGCTGCCGACCAAGAGACCCAGTACTTC
few	TRBJ2-5	NA	TRBV19	CASSIDRSQETQYF	TGTGCCAGTAGTATAGATCGCAGCCAAGAGACCCAGTACTTC
NA	TRBJ1-2	NA	TRBV6-6	CASTGNYGYTF	TGTGCCAGCACCGGGAACTATGGCTACACCTTC
NA	TRBJ2-3	TRBD2	TRBV6-1	CASSEIAGGGDTQYF	TGTGCCAGCAGTGAAATAGCGGGAGGGGGAGATACGCAGTATTTT
NA	TRBJ1-2	NA	TRBV19	CASSPSSGYGYTF	TGTGCCAGTAGCCCATCGTCAGGCTATGGCTACACCTTC
NA	TRBJ1-1	NA	TRBV29-1	CSGKQGDNTEAFF	TGCAGCGGCAAACAGGGAGATAACACTGAAGCTTTCTTT
few	TRBJ2-1	NA	TRBV7-9	CASSLGLASNEQFF	TGTGCCAGCAGCTTAGGCCTAGCTAGCAATGAGCAGTTCTTC
NA	TRBJ2-3	NA	TRBV2	CASLLGGQADTQYF	TGTGCCAGCTTGCTTGGGGGGCAAGCAGATACGCAGTATTTT
NA	TRBJ2-7	NA	TRBV30	CAWVDKGGTGYEQYF	TGTGCCTGGGTTGACAAAGGGGGTACTGGGTACGAGCAGTACTTC
NA	TRBJ2-5	TRBD1	TRBV29-1	CSPGDRDQETQYF	TGCAGCCCCGGGGACAGGGACCAAGAGACCCAGTACTTC
NA	TRBJ2-1	NA	TRBV27	CASSLENEQFF	TGTGCCAGCAGTCTCGAAAATGAGCAGTTCTTC
NA	TRBJ1-6	TRBD1	TRBV30	CAWTDRGDSPLHF	TGTGCCTGGACTGACAGGGGGGATTCACCCCTCCACTTT
NA	TRBJ1-4	NA	TRBV15	CATSRAFGVEGLFF	TGTGCCACCAGCAGAGCGTTCGGGGTGGAGGGACTGTTTTTT
NA	TRBJ1-2	TRBD1	TRBV19	CASSPAGTAHYGYTF	TGTGCCAGTAGCCCCGCCGGGACAGCTCACTATGGCTACACCTTC
few	TRBJ2-7	NA	TRBV6-5	CASSYRATGIPYEQYF	TGTGCCAGCAGTTACCGGGCGACAGGCATACCCTACGAGCAGTACTTC
NA	TRBJ2-3	NA	TRBV5-1	CASSLGVVGTDTQYF	TGCGCCAGCAGCTTGGGGGTAGTGGGTACTGATACGCAGTATTTT
few	TRBJ2-7	TRBD2	TRBV18	CASSPQRGEPQYEQYF	TGTGCCAGCTCACCACAGCGGGGGGAGCCCCAATACGAGCAGTACTTC
NA	TRBJ2-3	TRBD2	TRBV5-4	CASSLESSGGADTQYF	TGTGCCAGCAGCTTGGAGAGTAGCGGGGGGGCAGATACGCAGTATTTT
NA	TRBJ2-1	TRBD2	TRBV6-1	CASTKTSGLYNEQFF	TGTGCCAGCACCAAGACTAGCGGACTCTACAATGAGCAGTTCTTC